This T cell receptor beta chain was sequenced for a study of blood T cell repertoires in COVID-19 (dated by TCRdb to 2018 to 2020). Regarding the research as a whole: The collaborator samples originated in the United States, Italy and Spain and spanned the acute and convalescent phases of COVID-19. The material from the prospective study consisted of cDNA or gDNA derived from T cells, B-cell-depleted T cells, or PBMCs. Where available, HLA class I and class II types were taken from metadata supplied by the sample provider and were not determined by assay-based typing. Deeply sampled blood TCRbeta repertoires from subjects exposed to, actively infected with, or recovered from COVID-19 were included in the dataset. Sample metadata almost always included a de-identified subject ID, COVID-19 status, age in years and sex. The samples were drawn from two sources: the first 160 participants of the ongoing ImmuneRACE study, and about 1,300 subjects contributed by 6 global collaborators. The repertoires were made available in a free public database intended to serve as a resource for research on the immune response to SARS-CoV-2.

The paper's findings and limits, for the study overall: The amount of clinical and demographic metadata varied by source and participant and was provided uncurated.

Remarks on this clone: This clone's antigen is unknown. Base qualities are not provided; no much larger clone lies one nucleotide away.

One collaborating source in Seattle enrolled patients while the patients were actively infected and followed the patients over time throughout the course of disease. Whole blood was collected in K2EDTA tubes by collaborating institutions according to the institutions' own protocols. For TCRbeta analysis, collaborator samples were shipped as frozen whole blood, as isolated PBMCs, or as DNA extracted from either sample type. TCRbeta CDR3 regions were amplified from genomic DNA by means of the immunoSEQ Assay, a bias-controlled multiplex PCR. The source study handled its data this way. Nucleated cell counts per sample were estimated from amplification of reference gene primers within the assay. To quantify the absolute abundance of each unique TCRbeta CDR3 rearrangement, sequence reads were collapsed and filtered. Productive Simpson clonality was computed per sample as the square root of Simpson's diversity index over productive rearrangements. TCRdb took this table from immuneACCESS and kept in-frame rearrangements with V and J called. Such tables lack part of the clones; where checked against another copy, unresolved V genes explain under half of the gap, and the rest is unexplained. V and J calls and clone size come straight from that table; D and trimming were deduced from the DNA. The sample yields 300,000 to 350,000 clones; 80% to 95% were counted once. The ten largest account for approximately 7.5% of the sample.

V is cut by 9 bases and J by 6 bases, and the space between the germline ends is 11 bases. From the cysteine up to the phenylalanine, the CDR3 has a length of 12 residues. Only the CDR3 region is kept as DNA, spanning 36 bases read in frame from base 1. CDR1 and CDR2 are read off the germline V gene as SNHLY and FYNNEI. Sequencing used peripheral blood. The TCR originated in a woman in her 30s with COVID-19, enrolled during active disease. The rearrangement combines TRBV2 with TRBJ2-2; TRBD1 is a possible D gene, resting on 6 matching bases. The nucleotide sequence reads TGTGCCAGGGGAGACAGGCCCGGGGAGCTGTTTTTT. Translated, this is CARGDRPGELFF.